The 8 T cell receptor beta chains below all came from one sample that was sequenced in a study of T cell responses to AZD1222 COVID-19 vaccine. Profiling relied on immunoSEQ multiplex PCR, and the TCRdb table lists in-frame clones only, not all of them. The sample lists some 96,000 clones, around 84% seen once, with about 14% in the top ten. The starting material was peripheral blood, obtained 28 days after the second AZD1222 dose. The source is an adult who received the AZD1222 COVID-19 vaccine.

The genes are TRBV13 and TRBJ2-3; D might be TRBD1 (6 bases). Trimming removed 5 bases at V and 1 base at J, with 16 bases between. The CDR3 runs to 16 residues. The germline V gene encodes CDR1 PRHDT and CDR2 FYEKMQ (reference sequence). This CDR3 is CASSLQGTRGTDTQYF. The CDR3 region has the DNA TGTGCCAGCAGCCTACAGGGTACAAGAGGCACAGATACGCAGTATTTT.

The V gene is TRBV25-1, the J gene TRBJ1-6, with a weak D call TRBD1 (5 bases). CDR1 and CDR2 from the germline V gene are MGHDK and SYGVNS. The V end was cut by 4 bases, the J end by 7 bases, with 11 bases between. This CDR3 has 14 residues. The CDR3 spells CASSVDRTNSPLHF. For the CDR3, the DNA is TGTGCCAGCAGTGTTGACAGAACAAATTCACCCCTCCACTTT.

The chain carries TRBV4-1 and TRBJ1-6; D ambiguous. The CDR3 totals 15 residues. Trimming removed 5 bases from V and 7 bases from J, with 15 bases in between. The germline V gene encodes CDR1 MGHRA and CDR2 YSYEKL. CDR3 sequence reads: CASSFRTQGNSPLHF. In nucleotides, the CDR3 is TGCGCCAGCAGCTTCCGGACCCAAGGGAATTCACCCCTCCACTTT.

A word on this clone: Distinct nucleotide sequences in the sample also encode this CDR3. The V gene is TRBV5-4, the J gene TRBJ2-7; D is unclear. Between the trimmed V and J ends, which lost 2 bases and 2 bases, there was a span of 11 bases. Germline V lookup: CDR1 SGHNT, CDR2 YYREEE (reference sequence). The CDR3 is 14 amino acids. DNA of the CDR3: TGTGCCAGCAGCTTATTCCCGACGGCCTACGAGCAGTACTTC. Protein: CASSLFPTAYEQYF.

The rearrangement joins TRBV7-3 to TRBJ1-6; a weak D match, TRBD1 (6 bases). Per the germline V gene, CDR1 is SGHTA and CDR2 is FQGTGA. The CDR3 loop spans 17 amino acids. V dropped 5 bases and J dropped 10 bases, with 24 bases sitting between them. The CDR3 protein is CASSQGPGVSGGSPLHF. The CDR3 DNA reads TGTGCCAGCAGCCAGGGTCCGGGGGTAAGTGGGGGCTCACCCCTCCACTTT.

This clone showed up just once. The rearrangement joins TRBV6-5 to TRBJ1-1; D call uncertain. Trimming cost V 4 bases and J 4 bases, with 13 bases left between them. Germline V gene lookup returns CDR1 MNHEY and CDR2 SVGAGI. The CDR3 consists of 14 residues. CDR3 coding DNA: TGTGCCAGCAGTTTGGACGGCTATGGCACTGAAGCTTTCTTT. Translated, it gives CASSLDGYGTEAFF.

The CDR3 DNA follows: TGTGCCAGTAGTTACGCGACACAGGCCCAAGAGACCCAGTACTTC. Protein: CASSYATQAQETQYF. The chain is built from TRBV19 and TRBJ2-5; D is possibly TRBD1 (5 bases). The CDR3 has 15 residues. CDR1 and CDR2 (germline): LNHDA, SQIVND (reference sequence). V was trimmed by 5 bases and J by 1 base, leaving 14 bases between them.

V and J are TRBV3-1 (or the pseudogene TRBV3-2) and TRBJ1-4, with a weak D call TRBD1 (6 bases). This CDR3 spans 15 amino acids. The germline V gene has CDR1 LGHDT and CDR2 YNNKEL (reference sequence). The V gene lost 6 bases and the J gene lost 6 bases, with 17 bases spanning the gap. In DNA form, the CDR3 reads TGTGCCAGCAGACTATGGGGCAGGGGTGATGAAAAACTGTTTTTT. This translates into CASRLWGRGDEKLFF.